Listed here is a single TCR beta chain. Its antigen is as yet unknown. The data were obtained in a study of CD8 T cells in ankylosing spondylitis. The length of the CDR3 is 15 residues. Trimming stripped 0 bases from V and 2 bases from J, with 10 bases between. Germline V gene data show CDR1 as SGDLS and CDR2 as YYNGEE. Whole-study results and caveats: The study identified a TCR beta motif of roughly eight highly homologous variants that appeared characteristic of ankylosing spondylitis blood. Reportedly, significant enrichment of disease-linked clones occurred in matched ankylosing spondylitis synovial fluid.

5'-RACE, quantitative and with molecular barcodes, yielded the TCR beta libraries. TCRdb independently ran MiXCR on the 5' RACE reads; one entry per CDR3 protein. This sample has 350,000 to 400,000 distinct CDR3 sequences; approximately 20% occur once, and the top ten carry approximately 14%. This receptor was obtained from a male donor with ankylosing spondylitis or in good health (not recorded which). Sequenced material: blood, either unsorted or a sorted T cell fraction (not recorded which). V usage is TRBV9 and J usage is TRBJ2-3; unclear D gene. The CDR3 region has the DNA TGTGCCAGCAGCGTAGAAGGGTACCTCACAGATACGCAGTATTTT. Residues: CASSVEGYLTDTQYF.